This T cell receptor (beta chain) was observed in a study of tumor and adjacent non-tumor tissue in lung cancer. Study at large: Each sample yielded millions of productive TCRbeta reads on average.

A modified ARM-PCR protocol with three rounds of nested PCR amplified TCRbeta. TCRdb ran MiXCR on the multiplex PCR reads and lists one entry per CDR3 protein. The table records roughly 49,000 distinct CDR3 sequences, around three quarters of them present only once. This sample's RNA came from whole unsorted tissue. More than 3 cm separated this lung sample from the edge of the tumor. This CDR3 contains 13 residues. The germline CDR1 and CDR2 sequences are SGHNT and YYREEE (reference sequence). This clonotype was picked up one time. One junction end disagrees with the germline gene, perhaps due to a read error.

Sequenced: distant non-tumor lung tissue. This chain connects TRBV5-4 to TRBJ2-7; possibly TRBD2 for D (6 bases). The TCR was taken from a woman aged 55-69 years with non-small cell lung cancer. Written as DNA, the CDR3 is TGTGCCAGTAGCTATGACGGGGGCTACGAGCAGTACTTC. Translating gives CASSYDGGYEQYF.